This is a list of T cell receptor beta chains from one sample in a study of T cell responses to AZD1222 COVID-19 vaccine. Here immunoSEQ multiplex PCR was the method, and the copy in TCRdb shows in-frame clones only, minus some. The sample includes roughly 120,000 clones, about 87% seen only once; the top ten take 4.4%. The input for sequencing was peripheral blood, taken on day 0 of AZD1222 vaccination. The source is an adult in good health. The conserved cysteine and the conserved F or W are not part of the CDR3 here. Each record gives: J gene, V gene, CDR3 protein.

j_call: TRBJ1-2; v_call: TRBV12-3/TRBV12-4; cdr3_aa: ASAVSEGGYT
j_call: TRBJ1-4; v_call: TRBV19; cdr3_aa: ASSIWTGEGEKLF
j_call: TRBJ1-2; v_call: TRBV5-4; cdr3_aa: ASSSGTTLNYGYT
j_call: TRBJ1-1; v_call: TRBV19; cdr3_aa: ASSITAGAPEAF
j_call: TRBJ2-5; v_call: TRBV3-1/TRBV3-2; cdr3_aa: ASSQTSRAGQETQY
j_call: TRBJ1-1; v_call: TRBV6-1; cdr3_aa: ASSEVGNTEAF
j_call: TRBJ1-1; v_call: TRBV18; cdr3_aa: ASSSYDTMNTEAF
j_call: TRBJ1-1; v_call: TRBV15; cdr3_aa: ATSRDRQPTMNTEAF
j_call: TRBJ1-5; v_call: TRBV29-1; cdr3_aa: SAETGGRGQPQH
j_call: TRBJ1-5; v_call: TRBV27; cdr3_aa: ASSFFSNQPQH
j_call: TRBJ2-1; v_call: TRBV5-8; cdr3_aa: ASSPTSGYNEQF
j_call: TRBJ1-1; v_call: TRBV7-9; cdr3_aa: ASSRSDSTEAF
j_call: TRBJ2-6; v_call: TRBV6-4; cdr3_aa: ASSDLSAGANVLT
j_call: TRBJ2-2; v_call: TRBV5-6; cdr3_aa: ASSTPLAGGYGGELF
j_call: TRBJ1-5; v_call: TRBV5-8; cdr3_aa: ASSLQGVSNQPQH